These 30 T cell receptor beta chains originate from one sample sequenced in a study of blood T cell repertoires in COVID-19. Here immunoSEQ multiplex PCR was the method, and the copy in TCRdb shows in-frame clones only, minus some. The table includes 270,000 or so clones, approximately 87% detected once. The sample taken for sequencing was peripheral blood. Receptor source: a human donor in a cohort sampled during active COVID-19.

The V gene is TRBV5-4, the J gene TRBJ1-2, with 7 bases that match TRBD1. V was clipped by 0 bases and J by 4 bases; unmatched bases: 6. Germline V gene data show CDR1 as SGHNT and CDR2 as YYREEE (reference sequence). The CDR3 loop spans 15 amino acids. CDR3 bases: TGTGCCAGCAGCTTGGCCGAGGGGGCAACCTATGGCTACACCTTC. Its translation is CASSLAEGATYGYTF. The whole variable domain, filled in from reference TRBV5-4 and TRBJ1-2, reads ETGVTQSPTHLIKTRGQQVTLRCSSQSGHNTVSWYQQALGQGPQFIFQYYREEENGRGNFPPRFSGLQFPNYSSELNVNALELDDSALYLCASSLAEGATYGYTFGSGTRLTVV.

This clone is a singleton in its sample. The chain employs TRBV6-1 and TRBJ2-5, with D possibly matching TRBD1 (5 bases). Trimming removed 1 base from V and 1 base from J, with 7 bases in between. CDR1 is MNHNS and CDR2 is SASEGT in the germline V gene. This CDR3 contains 14 residues. CDR3 in DNA: TGTGCCAGCAGTGAAGTACAGGTCCAAGAGACCCAGTACTTC. This codes for CASSEVQVQETQYF.

This sequence joins TRBV4-3 and TRBJ1-4, with a tentative D call TRBD1 (6 bases). The V end lost 2 bases, the J end lost 3 bases, and 10 bases lay between the germline ends. CDR1 and CDR2 from the germline V gene are LGHNA and YSLEER. This CDR3 comprises 15 residues. The chain's CDR3 is CASSQHRASNEKLFF. In DNA form, the CDR3 reads TGCGCCAGCAGCCAACACAGGGCCTCTAATGAAAAACTGTTTTTT.

The chain couples TRBV18 to TRBJ1-4, with 9 positions matching TRBD1. Germline lookup yields CDR1 KGHSH and CDR2 LQKENI. The CDR3 loop spans 15 amino acids. Trimming took 4 bases from V and 1 from J; bases not matched to a gene: 1. The CDR3 DNA sequence: TGTGCCAGCTCACTGGGACAGGGAACTAATGAAAAACTGTTTTTT. This encodes CASSLGQGTNEKLFF.

The V and J genes are TRBV27 and TRBJ2-2; the D gene is possibly TRBD2 (6 bases). This CDR3 has 17 residues. Trimming removed 1 base from V and 0 bases from J, with 12 bases in between. Germline CDR1 and CDR2: MNHEY and SMNVEV (reference sequence). The CDR3 DNA sequence: TGTGCCAGCAGTTTATTTGTCGGGGGAACGAACACCGGGGAGCTGTTTTTT. Translating gives CASSLFVGGTNTGELFF.

The J gene is TRBJ2-3, the V gene TRBV5-4, with D perhaps TRBD2 (5 bases). Germline CDR1 SGHNT, CDR2 YYREEE (reference sequence). V was shortened by 0 bases and J by 1 base, with 9 bases between the two germline ends. CDR3 size: 15 residues. The CDR3 protein is CASSLGPRGTDTQYF. DNA for the CDR3: TGTGCCAGCAGCTTGGGACCGAGGGGCACAGATACGCAGTATTTT.

The chain couples TRBV5-1 to TRBJ2-1; 11 bases match TRBD2. In germline, CDR1 is SGHRS, CDR2 YFSETQ. CDR3 length: 18 residues. Germline trimming cut 4 bases from V and 5 bases from J; bases unmatched to any gene: 14. In DNA, the CDR3 is TGCGCCAGCAGCCCCAAGAGGGTCATAGCGGGAGGGGACAATGAGCAGTTCTTC. This gives the protein CASSPKRVIAGGDNEQFF. The full variable domain, rest sourced from reference TRBV5-1 and TRBJ2-1, is KAGVTQTPRYLIKTRGQQVTLSCSPISGHRSVSWYQQTPGQGLQFLFEYFSETQRNKGNFPGRFSGRQFSNSRSEMNVSTLELGDSALYLCASSPKRVIAGGDNEQFFGPGTRLTVL.

The CDR3: CASPRGDPQFSYNEQFF. The CDR3 coding sequence is TGTGCCAGTCCCAGGGGAGATCCTCAATTTTCCTACAATGAGCAGTTCTTC. The rearrangement uses TRBV28 and TRBJ2-1; perhaps TRBD1 as D (6 bases). Germline lookup yields CDR1 MDHEN and CDR2 SYDVKM. This CDR3 has 17 amino acids. The V and J ends lost 9 bases and 1 base respectively, with 22 bases between them.

The chain joins TRBV5-4 to TRBJ2-2, with 8 bases lining up with TRBD2. V gave up 2 bases and J gave up 4 bases; unmatched junction bases: 7. The CDR3 runs 16 residues. Looked up from germline, CDR1 is SGHNT and CDR2 is YYREEE (reference sequence). Written as DNA, the CDR3 is TGTGCCAGCAGCTTCGGAGCGGGAGTGGGCACCGGGGAGCTGTTTTTT. Its protein is CASSFGAGVGTGELFF.

CDR3 bases: TGCGCCAGCAGCTCAGCCGGGACAGGGGTTACAGAGCAGTACTTC. It codes for CASSSAGTGVTEQYF. J is TRBJ2-7 and V is TRBV5-1; 10 nucleotides line up with TRBD1. Germline-derived CDR1 and CDR2 are SGHRS and YFSETQ. CDR3 size: 15 residues. Trimming at V came to 3 bases and at J to 7 bases, leaving 10 bases not matched to a gene. The entire variable domain, with the rest obtained from reference TRBV5-1 and TRBJ2-7, is as follows: KAGVTQTPRYLIKTRGQQVTLSCSPISGHRSVSWYQQTPGQGLQFLFEYFSETQRNKGNFPGRFSGRQFSNSRSEMNVSTLELGDSALYLCASSSAGTGVTEQYFGPGTRLTVT.

The chain recombines TRBV7-3 with TRBJ2-3; the D gene is possibly TRBD1 (6 bases). CDR3 length: 15 residues. CDR1 is SGHTA and CDR2 is FQGTGA in the germline V gene. The V end was cut by 5 bases, the J end by 2 bases, with 14 bases between. The CDR3 protein is CASSTQGRNTDTQYF. DNA for the CDR3: TGTGCCAGCAGCACACAGGGAAGGAACACAGATACGCAGTATTTT.

The CDR3 DNA is TGTGCCAGCAGCCTACGGGACAGGGGGCTCCTCTGGGACACCGGGGAGCTGTTTTTT. Encoded protein: CASSLRDRGLLWDTGELFF. The genes are TRBV6-2 or TRBV6-3 and TRBJ2-2, with TRBD1 matching over 12 bases. The CDR3 extends over 19 amino acids. V dropped 6 bases and J dropped 3; count of bases not matched to a gene: 14. The germline V gene encodes CDR1 MNHEY and CDR2 SVGEGT.

This clone has at least ten counts. The V gene is TRBV19, the J gene TRBJ1-1, with 7 bases fitting TRBD1. With 4 bases clipped from V and 0 bases from J, the junction kept 17 bases outside the gene matches. The CDR3 contains 19 residues. The germline CDR1 and CDR2 sequences are LNHDA and SQIVND (reference sequence). CDR3 sequence reads: CASSRTTSGGFPMNTEAFF. CDR3 in DNA: TGTGCCAGTAGTAGAACGACCTCAGGGGGTTTCCCTATGAACACTGAAGCTTTCTTT.

The CDR3 region is CASSLEGAGYGYTF. The DNA of the CDR3 is TGTGCCAGCAGCTTAGAGGGGGCCGGCTATGGCTACACCTTC. The chain has TRBV7-2 and TRBJ1-2, with 7 bases matching TRBD1. The J segment lost 4 bases and the V segment lost 1 base, leaving 3 bases of the junction unmatched. The V gene's germline CDR1 is SGHTA and CDR2 FQGNSA. There are 14 residues in the CDR3.

The V gene is TRBV6-2 or TRBV6-3, the J gene TRBJ2-5, with TRBD1 identical over 8 bases. Germline assignment: CDR1 MNHEY and CDR2 SVGEGT. Trimming took 2 bases from V and 5 from J; bases not matched to a gene: 7. This CDR3 has 15 residues. CDR3 coding DNA: TGTGCCAGCAGTTACAGGCAGGGGGCTGGGGAGACCCAGTACTTC. Translating gives CASSYRQGAGETQYF.

This chain joins TRBV18 and TRBJ2-7; weak D call: TRBD1 (6 bases). The V gene's germline CDR1 is KGHSH and CDR2 LQKENI. Trimming took off 5 bases at V and 5 bases at J, with 16 bases between the two ends. The CDR3 sequence is 14 residues long. The CDR3 DNA sequence: TGTGCCAGCTCATTACAGGGCTTTGGGGACGAGCAGTACTTC. Translating gives CASSLQGFGDEQYF.

The chain is built from TRBV10-1 and TRBJ2-5; no clear D. Trimming removed 6 bases at V and 1 base at J, with 9 bases between. Germline V gene data show CDR1 as WNHNN and CDR2 as SYGVQD (reference sequence). The CDR3 contains 13 residues. This CDR3 is CASSLDSQETQYF. The CDR3 nucleotides read TGCGCCAGCAGCCTTGACTCCCAAGAGACCCAGTACTTC.

V is TRBV5-1 and J is TRBJ2-7, with TRBD1 identical over 12 bases. Unmatched junction bases numbered 8, after V lost 4 bases and J lost 6 bases. Germline-derived CDR1 and CDR2 are SGHRS and YFSETQ. The CDR3 contains 15 residues. The CDR3 coding sequence is TGCGCCAGCAGCCCCTCGGGGACAGGGGGCTCCGAGCAGTACTTC. Amino acids: CASSPSGTGGSEQYF.

This rearrangement joins TRBV6-2 or TRBV6-3 to TRBJ1-4, with D uncertain. Trimming removed 5 bases from V and 7 bases from J, with 8 bases in between. The germline V gene has CDR1 MNHEY and CDR2 SVGEGT. The CDR3 has 12 amino acids. DNA for the CDR3: TGTGCCAGCAGTATTATCGGTGAAAAACTGTTTTTT. Protein: CASSIIGEKLFF.

CDR3 DNA: TGTGCCAGCAGCAGGTTCCGGGACAACAATGAGCAGTTCTTC. Residues: CASSRFRDNNEQFF. The rearrangement joins TRBV7-8 to TRBJ2-1; perhaps TRBD1 as D (6 bases). Trimming cost V 5 bases and J 5 bases, with 13 bases left between them. Germline V gene lookup returns CDR1 SGHVS and CDR2 FQNEAQ. The CDR3 extends over 14 amino acids.

The gene calls are TRBV5-1 and TRBJ2-7; D is perhaps TRBD2 (5 bases). This CDR3 has 13 amino acids. Germline loops: CDR1 SGHRS, CDR2 YFSETQ. V was cut by 4 bases and J by 4 bases, with 12 bases left in between. The CDR3 coding sequence is TGCGCCAGCAGCCGGGGTCATTCTTACGAGCAGTACTTC. Its protein product is CASSRGHSYEQYF.

The chain has TRBV6-6 and TRBJ1-1; D is ambiguous. Germline V gene data show CDR1 as MNHNY and CDR2 as SVGAGI (reference sequence). The CDR3 length is 14 residues. V gave up 0 bases and J gave up 6 bases, with 11 bases separating them. CDR3 loop: CASSYSGHRPEAFF. CDR3 DNA: TGTGCCAGCAGTTACTCTGGGCACCGACCTGAAGCTTTCTTT.

This sequence joins TRBV6-5 and TRBJ1-6, with D uncertain. Trimming took 8 bases from V and 8 from J, leaving 13 bases between them. In germline, CDR1 is MNHEY, CDR2 SVGAGI. The CDR3 is made up of 13 amino acids. CDR3 amino acids: CASGRRPDSPLHF. CDR3 nucleotides: TGTGCCAGCGGGAGGAGGCCAGATTCACCCCTCCACTTT.

The J gene is TRBJ2-3, the V gene TRBV27, with D maybe TRBD1 (6 bases). Germline CDR1 is MNHEY and CDR2 is SMNVEV (reference sequence). V was cut by 6 bases and J by 7 bases, with 23 bases left in between. The CDR3 loop spans 16 amino acids. The CDR3 sequence: CASSPSRTASTNTQYF. CDR3 DNA: TGTGCCAGCAGCCCCTCACGGACAGCTAGCACGAATACGCAGTATTTT.

The chain employs TRBV15 and TRBJ2-7; possibly TRBD2 for D (5 bases). CDR3 length: 16 amino acids. Looked up from germline, CDR1 is LNHNV and CDR2 is YYDKDF (reference sequence). V was clipped by 1 base and J by 0 bases, with 13 bases between them. This CDR3 reads CATSRVRTGSSYEQYF. In DNA form, the CDR3 reads TGTGCCACCAGCAGAGTGAGGACGGGAAGCTCCTACGAGCAGTACTTC.

This chain links TRBV6-5 with TRBJ2-5, with TRBD2 identical over 15 bases. This CDR3 is built from 16 residues. V lost 0 bases to trimming and J lost 9 bases; unmatched junction nucleotides: 5. Germline CDR1 reads MNHEY; CDR2 reads SVGAGI. CDR3 bases: TGTGCCAGCAGTTACTCCGGGACTAGCGGGAGGTCGGCCCAGTACTTC. Protein sequence: CASSYSGTSGRSAQYF.

This chain links TRBV29-1 with TRBJ1-1; D might be TRBD1 (5 bases). CDR3 size: 14 residues. Germline values: CDR1 SQVTM, CDR2 ANQGSEA. V was trimmed by 3 bases and J by 0 bases, leaving 11 bases between them. CDR3: CSVEGGTVNTEAFF. As DNA, the CDR3 is TGCAGCGTTGAGGGGGGGACCGTGAACACTGAAGCTTTCTTT.

This chain links TRBV7-2 with TRBJ2-7, with D hard to call. Trimming stripped 3 bases from V and 4 bases from J, with 4 bases between. The CDR3 is 11 residues long. CDR1 is SGHTA, CDR2 FQGNSA, per germline. This CDR3 is CASSFSYEQYF. CDR3 DNA sequence: TGTGCCAGCAGCTTTTCGTACGAGCAGTACTTC.

This chain links TRBV28 with TRBJ2-3; 7 bases map to TRBD2. The CDR3 sequence is 14 residues long. Germline CDR1 MDHEN, CDR2 SYDVKM. The CDR3 loop is CAVAGGVNTDTQYF. The CDR3 nucleotides are TGTGCTGTAGCGGGCGGGGTGAACACAGATACGCAGTATTTT.

The gene calls are TRBV5-1 and TRBJ2-7; 13 nucleotides line up with TRBD2. In germline, CDR1 is SGHRS, CDR2 YFSETQ. The J segment lost 2 bases and the V segment lost 7 bases, leaving 6 bases of the junction unmatched. This CDR3 has 15 residues. CDR3 protein: CASRSGTSGTYEQYF. CDR3 bases: TGCGCCAGCCGTAGCGGGACTAGCGGGACCTACGAGCAGTACTTC.